These 20 T cell receptor beta chains originate from one sample sequenced in a study of control samples from healthy donors and cancer patients. Sequencing was performed with immunoSEQ multiplex PCR; in TCRdb, only in-frame clones are kept and a portion is missing. The sample lists 190,000 or so clones, roughly 93% occurring once. Material: blood. Receptors originate from a young man in good health.

The rearrangement joins TRBV6-9 to TRBJ2-2; 7 positions match TRBD1. CDR1 is MNHGY, CDR2 SVAAGI, per germline. The CDR3 loop spans 14 amino acids. V trimming: 9 bases; J trimming: 6 bases; junction bases outside the gene matches: 10. CDR3 sequence (DNA): TGTGCCAGTTCCGGGACAGTGGTTTCCGGGGAGCTGTTTTTT. Translated, it gives CASSGTVVSGELFF.

The chain combines TRBV2 with TRBJ1-3; 9 bases fit TRBD1. The CDR3 runs to 14 residues. Trimming removed 7 bases from V and 4 bases from J; junction bases left unmatched: 5. Per the germline V gene, CDR1 is SNHLY and CDR2 is FYNNEI. The CDR3 nucleotides are TGTGCCAGCACCAGGACAGGGGACGGAAACACCATATATTTT. It specifies CASTRTGDGNTIYF.

The rearrangement links TRBV12-5 to TRBJ2-2; 9 bases are shared with TRBD2. This CDR3 spans 16 amino acids. The ends lost 3 bases at V and 4 bases at J; junction bases unmatched: 6. From germline, CDR1 is LGHNT and CDR2 FRNRAP. Here the CDR3 reads CASGLEAGGFTGELFF. DNA for the CDR3: TGTGCTAGTGGTTTAGAAGCGGGGGGTTTCACCGGGGAGCTGTTTTTT.

This sequence joins TRBV29-1 and TRBJ1-1; the D is unclear. V was shortened by 2 bases and J by 3 bases, with 7 bases between the two germline ends. Germline assignment: CDR1 SQVTM and CDR2 ANQGSEA. CDR3 length: 12 residues. The CDR3 here is CSVESGYTEAFF. Written as DNA, the CDR3 is TGCAGCGTTGAAAGTGGCTACACTGAAGCTTTCTTT. Full variable domain (outside the CDR3, taken from reference TRBV29-1 and TRBJ1-1): SAVISQKPSRDICQRGTSLTIQCQVDSQVTMMFWYRQQPGQSLTLIATANQGSEATYESGFVIDKFPISRPNLTFSTLTVSNMSPEDSSIYLCSVESGYTEAFFGQGTRLTVV.

The rearrangement uses TRBV7-6 and TRBJ1-6, with 7 bases identical to TRBD1. The CDR3 spans 14 residues. From germline, CDR1 is SGHVS and CDR2 FNYEAQ. V dropped 5 bases and J dropped 9; count of bases not matched to a gene: 7. Here the CDR3 reads CASSRDRWGSPLHF. Written as DNA, the CDR3 is TGTGCCAGCAGCCGGGACAGATGGGGTTCACCCCTCCACTTT. The variable domain in full, completed from reference TRBV7-6 and TRBJ1-6, reads GAGVSQSPRYKVTKRGQDVALRCDPISGHVSLYWYRQALGQGPEFLTYFNYEAQQDKSGLPNDRFSAERPEGSISTLTIQRTEQRDSAMYRCASSRDRWGSPLHFGNGTRLTVT.

The chain has TRBV9 and TRBJ2-3; perhaps TRBD1 as D (5 bases). V lost 0 bases to trimming and J lost 2 bases, with 10 bases between them. CDR3 length equals 15 residues. The germline V gene has CDR1 SGDLS and CDR2 YYNGEE. CDR3 nucleotide sequence: TGTGCCAGCAGCGTAGAGTGGGGCCCCACAGATACGCAGTATTTT. Protein product: CASSVEWGPTDTQYF. The variable domain in full, with the rest retrieved from reference TRBV9 and TRBJ2-3, is DSGVTQTPKHLITATGQRVTLRCSPRSGDLSVYWYQQSLDQGLQFLIQYYNGEERAKGNILERFSAQQFPDLHSELNLSSLELGDSALYFCASSVEWGPTDTQYFGPGTRLTVL.

This chain joins TRBV6-5 and TRBJ1-3; 7 bases agree with TRBD1. Germline-derived CDR1 and CDR2 are MNHEY and SVGAGI. The CDR3 loop spans 16 amino acids. J gave up 3 bases and V 0 bases, and 5 bases lay outside the gene matches. The CDR3 spells CASSYSMQGVGNTIYF. The CDR3, as DNA: TGTGCCAGCAGTTACTCGATGCAGGGGGTTGGAAACACCATATATTTT.

This chain uses TRBV5-1 with TRBJ2-2; the match to TRBD1 covers 8 bases. Trimming took 3 bases from V and 6 from J; bases not matched to a gene: 10. The CDR3 loop spans 16 amino acids. Germline V gene sequence: CDR1 SGHRS, CDR2 YFSETQ. For the CDR3, the DNA is TGCGCCAGCAGCTCAAATGGACAGGGAATCGCCGGGGAGCTGTTTTTT. Its translation: CASSSNGQGIAGELFF.

The rearrangement links TRBV5-4 to TRBJ2-1; D uncertain. The CDR3 contains 16 residues. Germline V CDR1 and CDR2: SGHNT, YYREEE (reference sequence). Trimming shortened V by 0 bases and J by 6 bases, and 16 bases separated the two germline ends. CDR3 sequence: CASSLEVFAYVNEQFF. As DNA, the CDR3 is TGTGCCAGCAGCTTGGAGGTCTTCGCTTACGTCAATGAGCAGTTCTTC.

V gene TRBV5-4 combines with J gene TRBJ1-5; D not certain. V was trimmed by 2 bases and J by 1 base, leaving 7 bases between them. In germline, CDR1 is SGHNT, CDR2 YYREEE (reference sequence). The CDR3 loop spans 14 amino acids. In DNA form, the CDR3 reads TGTGCCAGCAGCTTTATTGGGAGCAATCAGCCCCAGCATTTT. Protein: CASSFIGSNQPQHF.

CDR3 sequence reads: CASQATAGGGYTF. In DNA form, the CDR3 reads TGTGCCAGCCAGGCTACGGCGGGCGGTGGCTACACCTTC. The chain combines TRBV25-1 with TRBJ1-2; no firm D call. Germline V gene sequence: CDR1 MGHDK, CDR2 SYGVNS. The CDR3 has 13 residues. Trimming pared 8 bases from V and 7 bases from J, leaving 17 bases between.

This clone showed up just once. This sequence joins TRBV30 and TRBJ1-3, with D possibly TRBD1 on 5 matching bases. The V gene's germline CDR1 is GTSNPN and CDR2 SVGIG (reference sequence). This CDR3 comprises 14 residues. Trimming took off 3 bases at V and 2 bases at J, with 11 bases between the two ends. CDR3 in DNA: TGTGCCTGGAGCCGCTGGGGCCCTGGAAACACCATATATTTT. Translated, it gives CAWSRWGPGNTIYF.

The V and J genes are TRBV5-1 and TRBJ1-5; tentative D call: TRBD1 (5 bases). V lost 0 bases, J lost 6 bases, and 7 bases lay in between. Germline CDR1 SGHRS, CDR2 YFSETQ. This CDR3 comprises 13 residues. In DNA form, the CDR3 reads TGCGCCAGCAGCTTGGAGGGGTCTCAGCCCCAGCATTTT. Its translation is CASSLEGSQPQHF. The variable domain in full, completed from reference TRBV5-1 and TRBJ1-5, reads KAGVTQTPRYLIKTRGQQVTLSCSPISGHRSVSWYQQTPGQGLQFLFEYFSETQRNKGNFPGRFSGRQFSNSRSEMNVSTLELGDSALYLCASSLEGSQPQHFGDGTRLSIL.

This chain links TRBV10-3 with TRBJ2-1; a possible D gene is TRBD2 (5 bases). The ends were cut back, 9 bases at V and 2 bases at J, with 20 bases in the middle. This CDR3 has 16 residues. Germline lookup yields CDR1 ENHRY and CDR2 SYGVKD. CDR3 in DNA: TGTGCCATATATCAACCCGGTGAGGGCCCCTACAATGAGCAGTTCTTC. The encoded protein is CAIYQPGEGPYNEQFF.

J is TRBJ1-5 and V is TRBV7-9; D is uncertain. Per germline, CDR1 SEHNR and CDR2 FQNEAQ (reference sequence). The CDR3 consists of 16 residues. Trimming pared 0 bases from V and 0 bases from J, leaving 9 bases between. In nucleotides, the CDR3 is TGTGCCAGCAGCTTAGCGGCAGGTAATAGCAATCAGCCCCAGCATTTT. As protein: CASSLAAGNSNQPQHF.

As concerns this clone: A junction boundary mismatches the germline segment, possibly from a read error. The CDR3 coding sequence is TGTGCCAGCAGTTTAACACAGAGCACAGATACGCAGTATTTT. Residues: CASSLTQSTDTQYF. The rearrangement joins TRBV7-3 to TRBJ2-3; D gene unclear. This CDR3 spans 14 amino acids. The V gene's germline CDR1 is SGHTA and CDR2 FQGTGA.

This clone has just one count. The V and J genes are TRBV6-5 and TRBJ1-3; the D is unclear. Germline V gene data show CDR1 as MNHEY and CDR2 as SVGAGI. The CDR3 runs to 16 residues. Trimming left V 0 bases short and J 0 bases short, with 9 bases between. CDR3 sequence: CASSYSEGISGNTIYF. In DNA, the CDR3 is TGTGCCAGCAGTTACTCGGAGGGAATCTCTGGAAACACCATATATTTT.

This chain's CDR3 is CASGLAEGSEQYF. In nucleotides, the CDR3 is TGTGCTAGTGGTTTGGCGGAGGGATCGGAGCAGTACTTC. The J gene is TRBJ2-7, the V gene TRBV12-5; D may be TRBD2 (6 bases). V shed 1 base and J shed 7 bases, with 11 bases lying between them. Germline V CDR1 and CDR2: LGHNT, FRNRAP. The CDR3 sequence is 13 residues long.

V gene TRBV27 combines with J gene TRBJ1-5; 7 bases match TRBD1. With V trimmed by 5 bases and J by 2 bases, 6 bases remained unmatched. Germline CDR1 is MNHEY and CDR2 is SMNVEV (reference sequence). This CDR3 has 15 amino acids. The CDR3 DNA follows: TGTGCCAGCAGTCCACAGGGGAAAGGCAATCAGCCCCAGCATTTT. This sequence encodes CASSPQGKGNQPQHF.

This chain connects TRBV19 to TRBJ1-2; perhaps TRBD1 as D (6 bases). CDR1 is LNHDA and CDR2 is SQIVND in the germline V gene (reference sequence). Deletions cut 6 bases from V and 4 bases from J, with 18 bases between. The CDR3 length is 15 residues. CDR3 protein: CASRGLSGGSYGYTF. The CDR3 region has the DNA TGTGCCAGTAGAGGTTTGTCGGGGGGCAGCTATGGCTACACCTTC.